This T cell receptor (beta chain) stems from a study of T cells in Graves' hyperthyroidism and ophthalmopathy. Trimming stripped 4 bases from V and 8 bases from J, with 24 bases between. The CDR3 is made up of 17 amino acids. Germline CDR1 LNHDA, CDR2 SQIVND (reference sequence). This clonotype showed up many times. TCR beta CDR3 sequences were amplified from RNA transcripts. An initial round of RT-PCR targeting the TCR CDR3 relied on the HTBI primer set. TCRdb independently ran MiXCR on the multiplex PCR reads; one entry per CDR3 protein. The profile shows roughly 380,000 distinct CDR3 sequences, around 13% of them singletons.

The origin of this receptor is a woman aged 55-70 years with Graves' hyperthyroidism. This chain links TRBV19 with TRBJ2-1; D might be TRBD1 (6 bases). The specimen was blood. Written as DNA, the CDR3 is TGTGCCAGTAGTAGGGACGTCTGGGGGCGGACCACGGATGAGCAGTTCTTC. Residues: CASSRDVWGRTTDEQFF.